The 8 T cell receptor beta chains presented below share a single source sample, sequenced in a study of response to subunit inactivated influenza vaccine. TCRdb re-derived calls from the RT-PCR reads in MiXCR, one entry per CDR3 protein. The data contain about 160,000 distinct CDR3 sequences, 11% of them singletons. The source material was non-naive T cells sorted from PBMCs, sampled 45 days after vaccination. These receptors came from a man aged 45 to 65 who received an inactivated influenza vaccine.

The J gene is TRBJ1-1, the V gene TRBV6-5; no clear D gene. V dropped 6 bases and J dropped 5 bases, with 10 bases sitting between them. The germline V gene has CDR1 MNHEY and CDR2 SVGAGI. This CDR3 is built from 12 residues. The CDR3 nucleotides read TGTGCCAGCAGATCGGACCGGACTGAAGCTTTCTTT. Protein: CASRSDRTEAFF.

This clonotype was recorded a few times. The rearrangement uses TRBV20-1 and TRBJ2-7, with D possibly TRBD2 on 5 matching bases. CDR3 length: 15 amino acids. V was shortened by 1 base and J by 4 bases, with 17 bases between the two germline ends. Per the germline V gene, CDR1 is DFQATT and CDR2 is SNEGSKA (reference sequence). CDR3 in DNA: TGCAGTGCTAGAGTCCCCCTCCGGGAAGTGTACGAGCAGTACTTC. It yields the protein CSARVPLREVYEQYF.

The gene calls are TRBV21-1 and TRBJ2-5; the tabulated D call, TRBD2, remains unverified against the DNA. TRBV21-1 is shown as a pseudogene. The CDR3 contains 14 residues. CDR3 nucleotide sequence: TGTGCCAGCAGCAAACCCAGGAGGCAAGAGACCCAGTACTTC. Translating gives CASSKPRRQETQYF.

This clonotype was seen many times. The chain has TRBV6-1 and TRBJ1-2; D is uncertain. The CDR3 has 13 amino acids. CDR1 and CDR2 (germline): MNHNS, SASEGT. Trimming took 11 bases from V and 2 from J, leaving 15 bases between them. The CDR3 nucleotides read TGTGCCTCCATGGGCGGAACGAACTATGGCTACACCTTC. This codes for CASMGGTNYGYTF.

This clonotype was detected a few times. This chain links TRBV29-1 with TRBJ2-5; D possibly corresponds to TRBD1 (6 bases). Per germline, CDR1 SQVTM and CDR2 ANQGSEA. V gave up 4 bases and J gave up 5 bases, with 11 bases separating them. The CDR3 has 12 residues. CDR3 amino acids: CSVGRGLETQYF. The DNA for the CDR3 is TGCAGCGTTGGCAGGGGTTTGGAGACCCAGTACTTC. The entire variable domain, with the rest obtained from reference TRBV29-1 and TRBJ2-5, is as follows: SAVISQKPSRDICQRGTSLTIQCQVDSQVTMMFWYRQQPGQSLTLIATANQGSEATYESGFVIDKFPISRPNLTFSTLTVSNMSPEDSSIYLCSVGRGLETQYFGPGTRLLVL.

This clonotype showed up just a few times. V is TRBV5-6 and J is TRBJ1-2; TRBD1 matches 8 bases. Germline loops: CDR1 SGHDT, CDR2 YYEEEE. The V and J ends lost 5 bases and 4 bases, in that order; junction bases with no gene match: 10. CDR3 length equals 15 residues. In DNA, the CDR3 is TGTGCCAGCAGTCGTGGACAGGGAGGGAGCTATGGCTACACCTTC. Its protein is CASSRGQGGSYGYTF.

This clonotype has a count of ten or more. This rearrangement joins TRBV5-5 to TRBJ1-1; 7 nucleotides align to TRBD1. V was clipped by 2 bases and J by 7 bases; unmatched bases: 2. This CDR3 is 12 amino acids long. Germline CDR1 is SGHKS and CDR2 is YYEKEE (reference sequence). CDR3 sequence reads: CASSLRDSEAFF. The CDR3 DNA reads as TGTGCCAGCAGCTTAAGGGACAGTGAAGCTTTCTTT.

This clonotype was observed a few times. The rearrangement uses TRBV7-8 and TRBJ2-4; TRBD2 matches 9 bases. V lost 5 bases to trimming and J lost 2 bases; unmatched junction nucleotides: 16. CDR3 length equals 19 residues. Germline CDR1 SGHVS, CDR2 FQNEAQ. The DNA of the CDR3 is TGTGCCAGCAGCCCCAGGGTTTGGCGGGAGGGCCGTTCCAAAAACATTCAGTACTTC. Its translation is CASSPRVWREGRSKNIQYF. The whole variable domain, remainder taken from reference TRBV7-8 and TRBJ2-4, is GAGVSQSPRYKVAKRGQDVALRCDPISGHVSLFWYQQALGQGPEFLTYFQNEAQLDKSGLPSDRFFAERPEGSVSTLKIQRTQQEDSAVYLCASSPRVWREGRSKNIQYFGAGTRLSVL.